The entry below gives a single T cell receptor (beta chain) sequence along with its context. These data belong to a study of blood T cell repertoires in COVID-19. Across the whole study: Material from acute and convalescent COVID-19 was sourced from the United States, Italy and Spain.

This CDR3 has 17 residues. CDR1 KGHSH and CDR2 LQKENI come from the germline V gene. V gave up 3 bases and J gave up 0 bases; unmatched junction bases: 6. Original handling: From reference gene primer amplification, estimates of nucleated cell counts were derived. Clones were sequenced by immunoSEQ multiplex PCR, and TCRdb holds only the in-frame ones, with some missing. V and J calls and clone size are given by that table; D and trimming were obtained from the DNA. The profile covers 450,000 to 500,000 clones, with 80% to 90% appearing a single time and 3.2% taken by the ten largest. The specimen was peripheral blood. The chain uses TRBV18 and TRBJ1-1; 11 bases match TRBD1. This receptor was taken from a human donor in a cohort sampled during active COVID-19. This chain's CDR3 is CASSPLGQGVMNTEAFF. The CDR3 nucleotides read TGTGCCAGCTCACCCCTGGGACAGGGGGTCATGAACACTGAAGCTTTCTTT. Full variable domain (remainder filled in from reference TRBV18 and TRBJ1-1): NAGVMQNPRHLVRRRGQEARLRCSPMKGHSHVYWYRQLPEEGLKFMVYLQKENIIDESGMPKERFSAEFPKEGPSILRIQQVVRGDSAAYFCASSPLGQGVMNTEAFFGQGTRLTVV.